The 8 T cell receptor beta chains below come from one sample, sequenced in a study of coeliac disease. Using immunoSEQ multiplex PCR, the repertoire was profiled, and TCRdb retains in-frame clones only, with some absent. The sample includes approximately 1,000 clones, under 75% of them seen just once. The sequenced sample consisted of intraepithelial lymphocytes from the gut. These receptors were collected from a human donor without celiac disease.

The rearrangement joins TRBV5-1 to TRBJ2-7; D is possibly TRBD1 (6 bases). CDR3 length: 14 amino acids. The V end lost 2 bases, the J end lost 4 bases, and 13 bases lay between the germline ends. Germline loops: CDR1 SGHRS, CDR2 YFSETQ. In DNA form, the CDR3 reads TGCGCCAGCAGCTTCGGGGACAATCTTTACGAGCAGTACTTC. Amino acid sequence: CASSFGDNLYEQYF.

This chain connects TRBV9 to TRBJ2-7; TRBD2 might be the D (6 bases). The ends were cut back, 4 bases at V and 4 bases at J, with 9 bases in the middle. The CDR3 covers 12 residues. Germline CDR1 and CDR2: SGDLS and YYNGEE. DNA of the CDR3: TGTGCCAGCAGCCTTGGGGGGTACGAGCAGTACTTC. Translated: CASSLGGYEQYF.

The rearrangement links TRBV18 to TRBJ2-5; D uncertain. Trimming stripped 9 bases from V and 3 bases from J, with 8 bases between. Germline loops: CDR1 KGHSH, CDR2 LQKENI. The CDR3 has 11 residues. The CDR3 sequence is CASRGEETQYF. The CDR3 DNA reads TGTGCCAGTAGAGGAGAAGAGACCCAGTACTTC.

This clone was seen more than once but under ten times. The chain links TRBV2 to TRBJ2-7; no reliable D call. In germline, CDR1 is SNHLY, CDR2 FYNNEI. CDR3 size: 15 residues. Deletions cut 5 bases from V and 1 base from J, with 15 bases between. This CDR3 is CASSPSTPKSYEQYF. The CDR3 DNA reads as TGTGCCAGCAGTCCCTCGACTCCGAAGTCCTACGAGCAGTACTTC.

The V and J genes are TRBV5-1 and TRBJ1-2; weak D call: TRBD1 (5 bases). Germline V gene sequence: CDR1 SGHRS, CDR2 YFSETQ. With 0 bases removed from V and 6 bases from J, the gap between germline ends came to 15 bases. The CDR3 spans 15 residues. CDR3 sequence: CASSLALGAGNGYTF. Here the CDR3 DNA reads TGCGCCAGCAGCTTGGCCTTAGGGGCTGGAAATGGCTACACCTTC.

The chain couples TRBV27 to TRBJ2-5; TRBD2 matches at 13 bases. Trimming took 5 bases from V and 5 from J; bases not matched to a gene: 11. This CDR3 has 17 amino acids. CDR1 and CDR2 from the germline V gene are MNHEY and SMNVEV (reference sequence). The CDR3 is CASSPWTSGGDRETQYF. The CDR3 DNA reads as TGTGCCAGCAGTCCGTGGACTAGCGGGGGAGATAGGGAGACCCAGTACTTC.

V gene TRBV2 combines with J gene TRBJ1-5; the match to TRBD1 covers 7 bases. Germline V gene lookup returns CDR1 SNHLY and CDR2 FYNNEI. The CDR3 is made up of 15 amino acids. J gave up 6 bases and V 4 bases, and 9 bases lay outside the gene matches. The CDR3 nucleotides are TGTGCCAGCAGTGTACGGACAGGCGGAGGTCAGCCCCAGCATTTT. Translation: CASSVRTGGGQPQHF. The whole variable domain, remainder taken from reference TRBV2 and TRBJ1-5, is EPEVTQTPSHQVTQMGQEVILRCVPISNHLYFYWYRQILGQKVEFLVSFYNNEISEKSEIFDDQFSVERPDGSNFTLKIRSTKLEDSAMYFCASSVRTGGGQPQHFGDGTRLSIL.

The rearrangement links TRBV7-9 to TRBJ2-7, with TRBD1 matching over 11 bases. This CDR3 contains 15 residues. With 5 bases clipped from V and 4 bases from J, the junction kept 7 bases outside the gene matches. Germline V gene sequence: CDR1 SEHNR, CDR2 FQNEAQ (reference sequence). CDR3 amino acids: CASSPGQGVTYEQYF. The DNA of the CDR3 is TGTGCCAGCAGCCCGGGACAGGGGGTAACGTACGAGCAGTACTTC.